A selection of T cell receptor beta chains follows, all from one sample in a study of OX40 agonist ivuxolimab in advanced cancers. Only in-frame clones appear in the TCRdb table, and some are missing; sequencing was by immunoSEQ multiplex PCR. Among around 40,000 clones, less than 85% were seen once, and the ten largest hold 3.5% to 5%. Material: CD4+ or CD8+ T cells sorted from blood, obtained in a trial of the OX40 agonist ivuxolimab. These receptors originate from an adult with an advanced solid tumor such as melanoma, head and neck, liver or kidney cancer. CDR3s include the opening cysteine and the closing phenylalanine or tryptophan. A D gene is named only where the DNA matches it firmly. Some rows mark clone size as missing; the rest say once, few, many or name a class of expanded clone.

cdr3_nt cdr3_aa clone_size j_call d_call cdr3_length v_call
TGTGCCAGCAGTTACAGGGGGCCGGGCGGGGAGCTGTTTTTT CASSYRGPGGELFF - TRBJ2-2 TRBD1 14 TRBV6-5
TGCGCCAGCAGCTTGCGGACTAGCGGGCTCTACAATGAGCAGTTCTTC CASSLRTSGLYNEQFF - TRBJ2-1 TRBD2 16 TRBV5-1
TGTGCCAGTAGTATATTCCTGGGACAGATGAACACTGAAGCTTTCTTT CASSIFLGQMNTEAFF - TRBJ1-1 TRBD1 16 TRBV19
TGTGCCACCAGCAGAGCAGGGGGAGGACAGCCCCAGCATTTT CATSRAGGGQPQHF - TRBJ1-5 TRBD1 14 TRBV15
TGTGCCAGCAGCTTTCTAACGGGAGGAGGAGTAGATACGCAGTATTTT CASSFLTGGGVDTQYF - TRBJ2-3 TRBD2 16 TRBV5-5
TGTGCCAGCTCACCGGGACAGGGTCCCGCTGAAGCTTTCTTT CASSPGQGPAEAFF - TRBJ1-1 TRBD1 14 TRBV18
TGTGCCAGCAGCTTAGAGACCCAGTACTTC CASSLETQYF - TRBJ2-5 - 10 TRBV7-2
TGTGCCAGCAGCGACAGCCCCGTTAGCTATGGCTACACCTTC CASSDSPVSYGYTF few TRBJ1-2 - 14 TRBV2
TGCGCCAGCAGCCAGCACTGGGACAGCTACGAGCAGTACTTC CASSQHWDSYEQYF - TRBJ2-7 TRBD1 14 TRBV4-3
TGCGCCAGCAGCCCTCGGACTGACAGGCCCTATGGCTACACCTTC CASSPRTDRPYGYTF - TRBJ1-2 - 15 TRBV4-3
TGTGCCAGCAGTTACTCAGGGGGTAGTTCACCCCTCCACTTT CASSYSGGSSPLHF - TRBJ1-6 - 14 TRBV6-6
TGTGCCTGGAGTTTCAGGACATCCGCGAGCACCTTC CAWSFRTSASTF - TRBJ1-2 - 12 TRBV30
TGTGCCAGCAGCTTCTACGGTAGCTCTGGAAACACCATATATTTT CASSFYGSSGNTIYF - TRBJ1-3 - 15 TRBV7-2
TGTGCCAGCAGTTTTGCCTCCATAGGGAACCGTGAGCAGTTCTTC CASSFASIGNREQFF - TRBJ2-1 - 15 TRBV27
TGCGCCAGCAGCTTGGCCGGGACAGCCACATTCTATGGCTACACCTTC CASSLAGTATFYGYTF - TRBJ1-2 TRBD1 16 TRBV5-1
TGTGCCAGCTCAACCTTGGGGGCTGAAGCTTTCTTT CASSTLGAEAFF - TRBJ1-1 - 12 TRBV18
TGTGCCAGCAGCCAGGGCCAAGAGACCCAGTACTTC CASSQGQETQYF - TRBJ2-5 - 12 TRBV7-8
TGCGCCAGCAGCCAAGAAGGGACGCTGTCCTACAATGAGCAGTTCTTC CASSQEGTLSYNEQFF - TRBJ2-1 - 16 TRBV4-1
TGCGCCAGCAGCACCCAGCCAGGGGGGAACACTGAAGCTTTCTTT CASSTQPGGNTEAFF - TRBJ1-1 TRBD1 15 TRBV5-1
TGTGCCAGCAGGGCCGGGACGAACACTGAAGCTTTCTTT CASRAGTNTEAFF - TRBJ1-1 - 13 TRBV6-5
TGCGCCAGCAGCCAAGGGGGGCGGGAGACCCAGTACTTC CASSQGGRETQYF - TRBJ2-5 - 13 TRBV4-3
TGCGCCAGCAGTGTACTAGCGGGAGATGGTGAGCAGTTCTTC CASSVLAGDGEQFF - TRBJ2-1 TRBD2 14 TRBV5-1
TGTGCCAGCAGCGAGTCGGGACAGGGATACGGGGAGCTGTTTTTT CASSESGQGYGELFF - TRBJ2-2 TRBD1 15 TRBV9
TGTGCCTGGAACGGCTATAAGTCTGAGCAGTTCTTC CAWNGYKSEQFF few TRBJ2-1 - 12 TRBV30
TGCGCCAGCAGCCCCGGGAACCTGATTACTGAAGCTTTCTTT CASSPGNLITEAFF - TRBJ1-1 - 14 TRBV5-1
TGTGCCAGCAGCCCGGGACTCCTTACCGGGGAGCTGTTTTTT CASSPGLLTGELFF - TRBJ2-2 - 14 TRBV7-3
TGTGCCAGCAGCCCGGACTTCATGAACACTGAAGCTTTCTTT CASSPDFMNTEAFF - TRBJ1-1 - 14 TRBV7-2
TGTGCCACCAGCAGAGGGGACCCGGGAGGGGAGCTGTTTTTT CATSRGDPGGELFF - TRBJ2-2 - 14 TRBV15
TGTGCCAGCAGCTTAGGGGGCATCACAGATACGCAGTATTTT CASSLGGITDTQYF once TRBJ2-3 - 14 TRBV11-3
TGTGCCAGCAGCGTAGAGTTGGGCAGGGGTTCGGCAGATACGCAGTATTTT CASSVELGRGSADTQYF once TRBJ2-3 - 17 TRBV9
TGCGCCAGCACCCAAACGGAGAGCACCGGGGAGCTGTTTTTT CASTQTESTGELFF - TRBJ2-2 - 14 TRBV5-1